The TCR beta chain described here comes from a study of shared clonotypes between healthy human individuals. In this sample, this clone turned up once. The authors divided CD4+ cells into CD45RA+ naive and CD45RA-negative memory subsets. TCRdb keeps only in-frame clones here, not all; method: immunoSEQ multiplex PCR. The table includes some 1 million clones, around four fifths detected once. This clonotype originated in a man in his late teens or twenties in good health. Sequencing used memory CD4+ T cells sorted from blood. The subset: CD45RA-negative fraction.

CDR3 sequence (DNA): TGTGCCAGCACCCAAACGGGACAGAACTACGAGCAGTACTTC. It codes for CASTQTGQNYEQYF. The chain employs TRBV2 and TRBJ2-7; TRBD1 matches 7 bases. The CDR3 has 14 amino acids. The V gene's germline CDR1 is SNHLY and CDR2 FYNNEI. V lost 7 bases and J lost 3; bases outside the gene matches: 9. The complete variable domain, with remaining parts taken from reference TRBV2 and TRBJ2-7, reads EPEVTQTPSHQVTQMGQEVILRCVPISNHLYFYWYRQILGQKVEFLVSFYNNEISEKSEIFDDQFSVERPDGSNFTLKIRSTKLEDSAMYFCASTQTGQNYEQYFGPGTRLTVT.